These 25 T cell receptor beta chains came from one sample sequenced in a study of blood T cell repertoires in COVID-19. TCRdb keeps only in-frame clones here, not all; method: immunoSEQ multiplex PCR. Of 150,000 to 200,000 clones detected, around 81% appear once; the ten largest clones hold approximately 0.99%. What was sequenced was peripheral blood. The receptors were sampled from a man aged 55-75 years with COVID-19, enrolled during active disease.

This clone was seen just once. The V call is TRBV19, the J call TRBJ1-1, with 8 bases that match TRBD1. Germline V gene data show CDR1 as LNHDA and CDR2 as SQIVND (reference sequence). The length of the CDR3 is 12 residues. V shed 10 bases and J 4 bases; nucleotides not matched to a gene: 5. The DNA for the CDR3 is TGTGCCACCTTCGACAGGGGCACTGAAGCTTTCTTT. It encodes CATFDRGTEAFF.

This clone was recorded a few times. This chain uses TRBV10-1 with TRBJ1-5; the D gene is possibly TRBD1 (5 bases). This CDR3 has 12 amino acids. With 8 bases removed from V and 6 bases from J, the gap between germline ends came to 11 bases. Germline V gives CDR1 WNHNN, CDR2 SYGVQD (reference sequence). CDR3 amino acids: CASLWDCQPQHF. The DNA for the CDR3 is TGCGCCAGCCTATGGGACTGTCAGCCCCAGCATTTT.

The rearrangement uses TRBV6-6 and TRBJ1-5; TRBD1 matches at 8 bases. CDR3 length: 12 amino acids. Germline CDR1 MNHNY, CDR2 SVGAGI (reference sequence). Losses at the gene ends were 2 bases for V and 14 bases for J; bases not matched to a gene: 5. The CDR3 here is CASSYPGQVKHF. The DNA for the CDR3 is TGTGCCAGCAGTTACCCGGGACAGGTGAAGCATTTT.

The gene calls are TRBV27 and TRBJ2-2; the match to TRBD1 covers 11 bases. The CDR3 sequence is 15 residues long. Germline CDR1 is MNHEY and CDR2 is SMNVEV (reference sequence). Germline trimming cut 5 bases from V and 5 bases from J; bases unmatched to any gene: 4. The DNA for the CDR3 is TGTGCCAGCAGTGGGCGGGACAGGGGGACCGGGGAGCTGTTTTTT. This sequence encodes CASSGRDRGTGELFF.

This sequence joins TRBV7-2 and TRBJ1-1, with 7 bases fitting TRBD1. Germline values: CDR1 SGHTA, CDR2 FQGNSA. The CDR3 spans 14 residues. V shed 2 bases, J shed 4 bases, and the junction held 4 bases outside the gene matches. The CDR3 DNA is TGTGCCAGCAGCTTAAGACAGGGCCCCACTGAAGCTTTCTTT. Protein sequence: CASSLRQGPTEAFF.

The DNA for the CDR3 is TGTGCCAGCAGTTACGGGGCAGGGGTTGGCAATCAGCCCCAGCATTTT. The encoded protein is CASSYGAGVGNQPQHF. This chain uses TRBV6-2 or TRBV6-3 with TRBJ1-5; tentative D call: TRBD1 (6 bases). The CDR3 runs 16 residues. V was trimmed by 2 bases and J by 2 bases, leaving 13 bases between them. Germline CDR1 reads MNHEY; CDR2 reads SVGEGT.

The chain recombines TRBV4-1 with TRBJ1-3, with 9 bases identical to TRBD1. J gave up 0 bases and V 0 bases, and 12 bases lay outside the gene matches. The CDR3 totals 20 residues. Germline loops: CDR1 MGHRA, CDR2 YSYEKL. CDR3 sequence (DNA): TGCGCCAGCAGCCAAGAAAAAGTGACAGGGGGGTTCTCCTCTGGAAACACCATATATTTT. It is translated as CASSQEKVTGGFSSGNTIYF.

In this sample, this clone turned up many times. The J gene is TRBJ2-5, the V gene TRBV4-2, with TRBD2 matching 13 bases. V dropped 2 bases and J dropped 2; count of bases not matched to a gene: 8. The CDR3 totals 18 residues. In germline, CDR1 is LGHNA, CDR2 YNFKEQ. CDR3 DNA: TGTGCCAGCAGCCAACAGAAACTAGCGGGAGGGCGTCAAGAGACCCAGTACTTC. It encodes CASSQQKLAGGRQETQYF.

This clone was observed a single time. This chain joins TRBV11-2 and TRBJ2-7; possible D gene TRBD1, 5 bases. The CDR3 totals 15 residues. V gave up 0 bases and J gave up 6 bases, with 15 bases separating them. In germline, CDR1 is SGHAT, CDR2 FQNNGV. The CDR3 sequence: CASSLEGQVPLEQYF. In nucleotides, the CDR3 is TGTGCCAGCAGCTTAGAGGGGCAGGTCCCCCTCGAGCAGTACTTC. Supplemented by reference TRBV11-2 and TRBJ2-7, the full variable domain reads EAGVAQSPRYKIIEKRQSVAFWCNPISGHATLYWYQQILGQGPKLLIQFQNNGVVDDSQLPKDRFSAERLKGVDSTLKIQPAKLEDSAVYLCASSLEGQVPLEQYFGPGTRLTVT.

This clone was observed a single time. The chain couples TRBV27 to TRBJ1-2, with 8 nucleotides matching TRBD1. There are 15 residues in the CDR3. Trimming removed 4 bases from V and 8 bases from J; junction bases left unmatched: 12. Germline V gene data show CDR1 as MNHEY and CDR2 as SMNVEV (reference sequence). The CDR3 loop reads CASSYTNRGWWGYTF. As DNA, the CDR3 is TGTGCCAGCAGTTATACCAACAGGGGGTGGTGGGGCTACACCTTC.

The genes are TRBV4-1 and TRBJ1-6; 7 nucleotides line up with TRBD1. V shed 4 bases, J shed 7 bases, and the junction held 1 base outside the gene matches. CDR3 length: 13 residues. The germline gives CDR1 MGHRA, CDR2 YSYEKL. The CDR3 reads CASSPGQNSPLHF. The CDR3 DNA reads TGCGCCAGCAGCCCGGGACAGAATTCACCCCTCCACTTT.

The V gene is TRBV28, the J gene TRBJ2-7, with 8 positions matching TRBD1. The germline V gene has CDR1 MDHEN and CDR2 SYDVKM. The CDR3 spans 13 residues. Losses at the gene ends were 6 bases for V and 2 bases for J; bases not matched to a gene: 3. CDR3 protein: CASRGQVPYEQYF. DNA for the CDR3: TGTGCCAGCAGGGGACAGGTACCCTACGAGCAGTACTTC.

V gene TRBV30 combines with J gene TRBJ2-7; the match to TRBD2 covers 10 bases. Germline V CDR1 and CDR2: GTSNPN, SVGIG (reference sequence). This CDR3 is 14 amino acids long. Trimming removed 4 bases from V and 0 bases from J; junction bases left unmatched: 3. CDR3 DNA sequence: TGTGCCTGGACTAGCGGGAGTAGCTCCTACGAGCAGTACTTC. It translates to CAWTSGSSSYEQYF.

The V gene is TRBV9, the J gene TRBJ2-2, with 10 nucleotides matching TRBD2. Germline values: CDR1 SGDLS, CDR2 YYNGEE. The CDR3 is made up of 18 amino acids. Trimming cost V 0 bases and J 7 bases; bases outside gene matches: 12. The CDR3 is CASSVDPSGSGLGGELFF. The DNA for the CDR3 is TGTGCCAGCAGCGTAGACCCTAGCGGGAGCGGGTTAGGCGGGGAGCTGTTTTTT.

The rearrangement links TRBV5-1 to TRBJ1-1; maybe TRBD1 (6 bases). The V gene's germline CDR1 is SGHRS and CDR2 YFSETQ. This CDR3 comprises 14 residues. Trimming took off 3 bases at V and 7 bases at J, with 16 bases between the two ends. Here the CDR3 DNA reads TGCGCCAGCAGCTGGGGGCAGGGTTTTGGTGAAGCTTTCTTT. As protein: CASSWGQGFGEAFF.

The chain couples TRBV19 to TRBJ1-1; tentative D call: TRBD1 (6 bases). Trimming cost V 5 bases and J 1 base, with 14 bases left between them. The length of the CDR3 is 15 residues. Germline V gives CDR1 LNHDA, CDR2 SQIVND (reference sequence). CDR3 loop: CASSPWGGANTEAFF. The CDR3 DNA is TGTGCCAGTAGTCCCTGGGGGGGGGCGAACACTGAAGCTTTCTTT.

The chain recombines TRBV5-1 with TRBJ2-7, with D tentatively TRBD1 (5 bases). Germline V gene lookup returns CDR1 SGHRS and CDR2 YFSETQ. The ends were cut back, 3 bases at V and 2 bases at J, with 9 bases in the middle. This CDR3 is built from 13 residues. This chain's CDR3 is CASSSTTAYEQYF. Written as DNA, the CDR3 is TGCGCCAGCAGCTCCACGACAGCCTACGAGCAGTACTTC.

The chain uses TRBV4-3 and TRBJ1-5; D gene ambiguous. Trimming took 1 base from V and 4 from J, leaving 8 bases between them. Germline CDR1 reads LGHNA; CDR2 reads YSLEER. This CDR3 contains 14 residues. The CDR3 spells CASSQGGRNQPQHF. The CDR3 DNA reads as TGCGCCAGCAGCCAAGGAGGGCGGAATCAGCCCCAGCATTTT.

The CDR3 DNA sequence: TGTGCCAGCAGCTTAGGAGGGGGACAGGGGAAGACCCAGTACTTC. As protein: CASSLGGGQGKTQYF. The V gene is TRBV5-5, the J gene TRBJ2-5, with TRBD1 matching over 10 bases. CDR1 SGHKS and CDR2 YYEKEE come from the germline V gene (reference sequence). The CDR3 has 15 residues. J lost 6 bases, V lost 2 bases, and 7 bases had no gene match.

The V gene is TRBV30, the J gene TRBJ1-4; no firm D call. The CDR3 runs to 13 residues. Trimming took off 3 bases at V and 8 bases at J, with 13 bases between the two ends. Per germline, CDR1 GTSNPN and CDR2 SVGIG (reference sequence). Written as DNA, the CDR3 is TGTGCCTGGAGAGACGGGGTGGGAGAAAAACTGTTTTTT. This sequence encodes CAWRDGVGEKLFF.

The chain couples TRBV28 to TRBJ1-5; perhaps TRBD1 as D (5 bases). CDR3 size: 16 residues. V gave up 5 bases and J gave up 0 bases, with 14 bases separating them. Germline lookup yields CDR1 MDHEN and CDR2 SYDVKM. CDR3 amino acids: CASSQVRGISNQPQHF. The CDR3 DNA reads as TGTGCCAGCAGTCAGGTACGGGGGATTAGCAATCAGCCCCAGCATTTT.

This clone has a handful of counts. V is TRBV5-6 and J is TRBJ2-1; D might be TRBD1 (6 bases). The germline CDR1 and CDR2 sequences are SGHDT and YYEEEE. V was clipped by 0 bases and J by 7 bases, with 8 bases between them. This CDR3 has 13 residues. CDR3 in amino acids: CASSLDRANEQFF. The CDR3 DNA reads as TGTGCCAGCAGCTTGGACAGGGCAAATGAGCAGTTCTTC.

The rearrangement links TRBV7-9 to TRBJ2-5; a weak D match, TRBD2 (6 bases). The CDR3 has 14 residues. Per germline, CDR1 SEHNR and CDR2 FQNEAQ (reference sequence). V lost 5 bases and J lost 4, with 14 bases in between. In DNA form, the CDR3 reads TGTGCCAGCAGCGTTGCCCTGGGAGGAGAGACCCAGTACTTC. Translation: CASSVALGGETQYF.

V and J are TRBV5-1 and TRBJ1-3; 8 positions agree with TRBD1. CDR3 length: 16 residues. Germline V gives CDR1 SGHRS, CDR2 YFSETQ. The trim removed 3 bases at V and 2 bases at J, leaving 7 bases unmatched. The CDR3 sequence is CASSSAQGATGNTIYF. The CDR3 bases are TGCGCCAGCAGCTCGGCGCAGGGGGCGACTGGAAACACCATATATTTT.

The chain employs TRBV6-1 and TRBJ2-7; 14 nucleotides agree with TRBD2. This CDR3 has 17 residues. Germline lookup yields CDR1 MNHNS and CDR2 SASEGT. J gave up 7 bases and V 3 bases, and 11 bases lay outside the gene matches. This CDR3 is CASSERVMGLAGDEQYF. CDR3 nucleotides: TGTGCCAGCAGTGAGCGCGTTATGGGACTAGCGGGAGATGAGCAGTACTTC.